The 10 T cell receptor beta chains given below trace back to one sample, sequenced in a study of post-analysis software for immune sequencing data (dated by TCRdb to 2013 to 2016). Study-wide conclusions, independent of this receptor: Significantly higher frequencies in patients than in controls were found for about five TRBV segments, including TRBV5-6, TRBV5-1 and TRBV20-1.

Their target antigens are unknown. Library generation was performed with PCR. Data came from an Illumina HiSeq 2500. To reduce PCR and sequencing biases, unique molecular identifiers were incorporated into the TCR beta cDNA libraries. TCRdb itself trimmed the public reads at Q25 with fastp, ran MiXCR and retained productive beta chains. Identical CDR3 protein sequences are pooled into one entry, listed with their most common genes and DNA. For this sample there are approximately 460,000 distinct CDR3 sequences; over 35% appear just once. The leading ten clones occupy 12% of the sample. The specimen sequenced was blood. Every receptor here comes from a girl aged 5 to 17 with multiple sclerosis.

J is TRBJ2-3 and V is TRBV20-1, with D unresolved. The CDR3 contains 10 residues. Trimming stripped 6 bases from V and 3 bases from J, with 4 bases between. The V gene's germline CDR1 is DFQATT and CDR2 SNEGSKA (reference sequence). The CDR3 DNA follows: TGCAGTGCCTTAACAGATACGCAGTATTTT. Its protein product is CSALTDTQYF.

The chain links TRBV20-1 to TRBJ2-1; possible D gene TRBD2, 6 bases. Germline V gives CDR1 DFQATT, CDR2 SNEGSKA (reference sequence). The CDR3 has 13 amino acids. V gave up 0 bases and J gave up 9 bases, with 12 bases separating them. Written as DNA, the CDR3 is TGCAGTGCTAGAGATGTTAGGAGGGTTGAGCAGTTCTTC. This encodes CSARDVRRVEQFF.

V gene TRBV15 combines with J gene TRBJ1-2; TRBD1 agrees at 11 bases. The CDR3 length is 16 residues. The J segment lost 4 bases and the V segment lost 5 bases, leaving 9 bases of the junction unmatched. CDR1 is LNHNV, CDR2 YYDKDF, per germline (reference sequence). The CDR3: CATSGPDRGLSYGYTF. CDR3 in DNA: TGTGCCACCAGCGGACCGGACAGGGGGCTTAGCTATGGCTACACCTTC.

The chain combines TRBV10-3 with TRBJ2-1; tentative D call: TRBD2 (5 bases). Germline V gene sequence: CDR1 ENHRY, CDR2 SYGVKD. This CDR3 has 15 residues. Trimming removed 3 bases from V and 8 bases from J, with 17 bases in between. In DNA form, the CDR3 reads TGTGCCATCAGTGATTACACGGGGAAAGGCCATGAGCAGTTCTTC. Protein: CAISDYTGKGHEQFF.

The chain joins TRBV12-3 or TRBV12-4 to TRBJ2-3; D ambiguous. The length of the CDR3 is 13 residues. V lost 6 bases and J 4 bases, leaving 11 bases between the germline ends. The CDR3 DNA reads as TGTGCCAGCAGCTTGTCCAAGGCAGATACGCAGTATTTT. This sequence encodes CASSLSKADTQYF.

This clonotype was seen more than once but under ten times. V is TRBV6-6 and J is TRBJ1-1; TRBD1 aligns across 8 bases. V was pared by 2 bases and J by 0 bases, with 5 bases of the junction left unmatched. Germline-derived CDR1 and CDR2 are MNHNY and SVGAGI (reference sequence). The CDR3 has 16 amino acids. CDR3 in DNA: TGTGCCAGCAGTTACCCCGGACAGGGACTGAACACTGAAGCTTTCTTT. It encodes CASSYPGQGLNTEAFF.

This clonotype was detected only a few times. This chain connects TRBV5-1 to TRBJ2-7; 11 nucleotides match TRBD1. CDR1 and CDR2 (germline): SGHRS, YFSETQ. J gave up 1 base and V 7 bases, and 7 bases lay outside the gene matches. The CDR3 runs 15 residues. In nucleotides, the CDR3 is TGCGCCAGCCGCGACGGGACAGGGGGATCCTACGAGCAGTACTTC. Residues: CASRDGTGGSYEQYF.

With regard to this clonotype: A much larger clone is a single base away; this may be a read error. The chain uses TRBV28 and TRBJ2-4; tentatively, D is TRBD1 (7 bases). The V end was cut by 6 bases, the J end by 13 bases, with 25 bases between. There are 15 residues in the CDR3. Germline V gene data show CDR1 as MDHEN and CDR2 as SYDVKM. DNA for the CDR3: TGTGCCAGCAGGCCAGGGGGGCCAGCTGGCAATGAGCAGTACTTC. This gives the protein CASRPGGPAGNEQYF. Full variable domain (outside the CDR3, taken from reference TRBV28 and TRBJ2-4): DVKVTQSSRYLVKRTGEKVFLECVQDMDHENMFWYRQDPGLGLRLIYFSYDVKMKEKGDIPEGYSVSREKKERFSLILESASTNQTSMYLCASRPGGPAGNEQYFGAGTRLSVL.

The chain combines TRBV27 with TRBJ2-5, with a tentative D call TRBD2 (6 bases). The germline V gene has CDR1 MNHEY and CDR2 SMNVEV (reference sequence). Trimming shortened V by 1 base and J by 5 bases, and 14 bases separated the two germline ends. The CDR3 sequence is 15 residues long. CDR3 sequence reads: CASSLWRGTEETQYF. CDR3 coding DNA: TGTGCCAGCAGTTTATGGAGGGGTACAGAGGAGACCCAGTACTTC.

CDR3 DNA sequence: TGTGCCAGCAGTTTAGGGGACTCCCTAGAGTACTTC. Protein sequence: CASSLGDSLEYF. The V and J genes are TRBV12-3 or TRBV12-4 and TRBJ2-5, with a tentative D call TRBD2 (6 bases). Trimming took 1 base from V and 12 from J, leaving 12 bases between them. This CDR3 has 12 residues.